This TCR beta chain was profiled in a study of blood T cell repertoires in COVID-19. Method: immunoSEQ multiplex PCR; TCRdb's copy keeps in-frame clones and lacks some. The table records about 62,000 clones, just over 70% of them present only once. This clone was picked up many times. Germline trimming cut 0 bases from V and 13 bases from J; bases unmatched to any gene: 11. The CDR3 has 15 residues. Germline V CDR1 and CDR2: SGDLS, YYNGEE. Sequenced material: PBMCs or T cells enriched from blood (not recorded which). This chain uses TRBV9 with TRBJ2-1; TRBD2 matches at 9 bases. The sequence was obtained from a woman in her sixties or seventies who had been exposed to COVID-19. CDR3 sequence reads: CASSVDLSGGVPQFF. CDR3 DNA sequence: TGTGCCAGCAGCGTAGATCTTAGCGGGGGAGTCCCCCAGTTCTTC.